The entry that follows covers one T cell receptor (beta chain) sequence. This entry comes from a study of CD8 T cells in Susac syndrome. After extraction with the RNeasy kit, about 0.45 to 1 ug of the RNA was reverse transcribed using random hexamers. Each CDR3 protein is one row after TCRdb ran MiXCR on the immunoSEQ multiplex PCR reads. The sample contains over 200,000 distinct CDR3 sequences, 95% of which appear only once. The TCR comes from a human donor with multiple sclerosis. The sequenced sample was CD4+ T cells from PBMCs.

The CDR3: CSARAALTYEQYF. CDR3 bases: TGCAGTGCTCGAGCGGCGCTGACCTACGAGCAGTACTTC. The gene calls are TRBV20-1 and TRBJ2-7; perhaps TRBD2 as D (5 bases). The CDR3 has 13 amino acids. V lost 5 bases and J 2 bases, leaving 13 bases between the germline ends. CDR1 is DFQATT and CDR2 is SNEGSKA in the germline V gene (reference sequence).